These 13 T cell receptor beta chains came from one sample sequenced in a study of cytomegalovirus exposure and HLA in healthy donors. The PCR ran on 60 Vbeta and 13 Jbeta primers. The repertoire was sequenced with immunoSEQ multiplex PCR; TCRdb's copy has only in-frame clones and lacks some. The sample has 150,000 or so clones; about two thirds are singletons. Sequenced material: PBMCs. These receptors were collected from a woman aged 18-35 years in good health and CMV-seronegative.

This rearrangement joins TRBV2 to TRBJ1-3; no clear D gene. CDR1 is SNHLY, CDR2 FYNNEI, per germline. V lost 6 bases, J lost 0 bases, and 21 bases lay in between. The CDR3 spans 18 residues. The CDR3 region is CASRITRPATSSGNTIYF. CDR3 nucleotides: TGTGCCAGCAGGATAACTCGGCCGGCGACAAGCTCTGGAAACACCATATATTTT.

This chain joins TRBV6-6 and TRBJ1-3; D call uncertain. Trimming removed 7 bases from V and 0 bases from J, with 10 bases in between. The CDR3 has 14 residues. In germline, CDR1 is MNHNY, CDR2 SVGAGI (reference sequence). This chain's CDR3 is CASKARSSGNTIYF. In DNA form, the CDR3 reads TGTGCCAGCAAGGCAAGGAGCTCTGGAAACACCATATATTTT.

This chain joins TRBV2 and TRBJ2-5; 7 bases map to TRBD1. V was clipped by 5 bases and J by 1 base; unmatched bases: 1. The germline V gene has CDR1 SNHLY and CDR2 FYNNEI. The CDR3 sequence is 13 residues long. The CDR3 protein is CASSWDSQETQYF. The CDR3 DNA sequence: TGTGCCAGCAGTTGGGACAGCCAAGAGACCCAGTACTTC.

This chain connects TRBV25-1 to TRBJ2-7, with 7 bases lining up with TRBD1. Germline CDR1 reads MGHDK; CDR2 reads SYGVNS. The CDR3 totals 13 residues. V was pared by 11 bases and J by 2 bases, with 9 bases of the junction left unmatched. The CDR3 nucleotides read TGTGCCCGATGGGACAGTCAAACCTACGAGCAGTACGTC. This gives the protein CARWDSQTYEQYV.

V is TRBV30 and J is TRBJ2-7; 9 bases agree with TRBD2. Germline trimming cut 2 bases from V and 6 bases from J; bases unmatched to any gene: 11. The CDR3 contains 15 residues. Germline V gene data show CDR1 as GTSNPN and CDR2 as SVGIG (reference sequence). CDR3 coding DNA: TGTGCCTGGAGTCCCTCGACTAGCGGCTCTCCCGAGCAGTACGTC. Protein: CAWSPSTSGSPEQYV.

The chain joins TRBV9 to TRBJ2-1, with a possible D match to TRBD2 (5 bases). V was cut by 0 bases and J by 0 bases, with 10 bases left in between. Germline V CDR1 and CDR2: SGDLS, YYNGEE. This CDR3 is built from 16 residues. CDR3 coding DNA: TGTGCCAGCAGCGTAGCTGGGAGTCGCTCCTACAATGAGCAGTTCTTC. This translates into CASSVAGSRSYNEQFF.

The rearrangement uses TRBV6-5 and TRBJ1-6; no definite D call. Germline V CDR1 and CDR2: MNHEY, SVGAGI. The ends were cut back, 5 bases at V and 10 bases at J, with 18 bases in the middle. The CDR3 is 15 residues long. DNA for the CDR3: TGTGCCAGCAGTCGAACCAGGACGGGGAACTCACCCCTCCACTTT. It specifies CASSRTRTGNSPLHF.

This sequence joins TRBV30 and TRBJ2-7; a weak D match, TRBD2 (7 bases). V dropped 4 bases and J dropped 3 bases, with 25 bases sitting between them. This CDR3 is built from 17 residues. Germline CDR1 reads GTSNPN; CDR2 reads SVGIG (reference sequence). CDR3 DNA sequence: TGTGCCTGGAACCCCCCGAGGGGGGAGGGCCTCATCTACGAGCAGTACGTC. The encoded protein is CAWNPPRGEGLIYEQYV.

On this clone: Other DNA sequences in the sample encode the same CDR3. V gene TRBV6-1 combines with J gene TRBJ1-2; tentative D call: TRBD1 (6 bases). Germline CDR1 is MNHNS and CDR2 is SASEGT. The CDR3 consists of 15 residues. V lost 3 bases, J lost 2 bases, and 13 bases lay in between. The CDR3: CASSEVWTENYGYTF. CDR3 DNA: TGTGCCAGCAGTGAGGTATGGACAGAGAACTATGGCTACACCTTC.

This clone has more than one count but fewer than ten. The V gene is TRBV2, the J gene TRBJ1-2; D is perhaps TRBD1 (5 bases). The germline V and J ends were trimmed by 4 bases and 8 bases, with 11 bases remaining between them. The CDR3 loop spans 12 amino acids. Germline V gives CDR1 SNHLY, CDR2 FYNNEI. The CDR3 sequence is CASSVKGKGYTF. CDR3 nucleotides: TGTGCCAGCAGTGTAAAGGGGAAAGGCTACACCTTC. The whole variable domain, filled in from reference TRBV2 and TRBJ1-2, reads EPEVTQTPSHQVTQMGQEVILRCVPISNHLYFYWYRQILGQKVEFLVSFYNNEISEKSEIFDDQFSVERPDGSNFTLKIRSTKLEDSAMYFCASSVKGKGYTFGSGTRLTVV.

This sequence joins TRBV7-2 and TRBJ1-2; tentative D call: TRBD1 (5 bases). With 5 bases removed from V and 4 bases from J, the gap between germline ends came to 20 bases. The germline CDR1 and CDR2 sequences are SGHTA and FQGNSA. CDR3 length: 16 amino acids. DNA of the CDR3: TGTGCCAGCAGCCCCGGACGTCGACAGCCTACCTATGGCTACACCTTC. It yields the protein CASSPGRRQPTYGYTF. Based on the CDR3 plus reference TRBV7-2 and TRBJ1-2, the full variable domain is GAGVSQSPSNKVTEKGKDVELRCDPISGHTALYWYRQSLGQGLEFLIYFQGNSAPDKSGLPSDRFSAERTGGSVSTLTIQRTQQEDSAVYLCASSPGRRQPTYGYTFGSGTRLTVV.

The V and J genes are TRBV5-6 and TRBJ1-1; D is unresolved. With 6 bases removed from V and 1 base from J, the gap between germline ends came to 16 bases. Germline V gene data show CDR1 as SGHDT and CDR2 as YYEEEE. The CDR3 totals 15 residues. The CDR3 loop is CASTTHDIGNTEAFF. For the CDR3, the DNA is TGTGCCAGCACCACCCACGACATAGGGAACACTGAAGCTTTCTTT.

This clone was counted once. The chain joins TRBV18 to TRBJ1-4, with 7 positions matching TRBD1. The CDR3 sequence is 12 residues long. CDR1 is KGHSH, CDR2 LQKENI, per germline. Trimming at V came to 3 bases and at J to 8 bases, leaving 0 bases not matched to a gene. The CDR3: CASSPGQEKLFF. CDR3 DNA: TGTGCCAGCTCACCGGGACAGGAAAAACTGTTTTTT.